This T cell receptor (beta chain) was captured in a study of blood T cell repertoires in COVID-19 (TCRdb year 2020). Some background on the complete study: Collaborator samples came from the United States, Italy and Spain and covered acute and convalescent phases of COVID-19. Deeply sampled blood TCRbeta repertoires from subjects exposed to, actively infected with, or recovered from COVID-19 were included in the dataset. Where HLA class I and class II types were available, the types were taken from metadata supplied by the sample provider, not from assay-based typing. Sample metadata almost always included a de-identified subject ID, COVID-19 status, age in years and sex. The repertoires were released in a freely available public database meant as a resource for research on the immune response to SARS-CoV-2. The material from the prospective study consisted of cDNA or gDNA derived from T cells, B-cell-depleted T cells, or PBMCs. The samples were drawn from two sources: the first 160 participants of the ongoing ImmuneRACE study, and 1,000 to 1,500 subjects contributed by 6 global collaborators. Broader findings and caveats from the paper: The amount of clinical and demographic metadata varied by source and participant and was provided uncurated.

One collaborating source in Seattle enrolled patients during active infection and followed them longitudinally through the course of disease. Collaborating institutions collected whole blood in K2EDTA tubes following their own protocols. For TCRbeta analysis, collaborator samples were shipped as frozen whole blood, as isolated PBMCs, or as DNA extracted from either sample type. Looking up the germline V gene yields CDR1 SGHAT and CDR2 FQNNGV. Trimming at the junction amounts to 6 bases on V and 5 bases on J, and the germline ends lie 19 bases apart. The cysteine opens and the phenylalanine closes a CDR3 of 15 amino acids. The kept DNA is CDR3 alone, 45 bases in frame from the first base. Points on this clone: This clone's antigen is unknown. It has no much larger one-base neighbor in the sample; base qualities were not kept.

The immunoSEQ Assay, a bias-controlled multiplex PCR, was used to amplify TCRbeta CDR3 regions from genomic DNA. In the authors' own workflow: Nucleated cell counts per sample were estimated from amplification of reference gene primers within the assay. To quantify the absolute abundance of each unique TCRbeta CDR3 rearrangement, sequence reads were collapsed and filtered. For each sample, productive Simpson clonality was calculated as the square root of Simpson's diversity index over productive rearrangements. In TCRdb, the immuneACCESS table is reduced to in-frame sequences with V and J assigned. These tables do not hold every clone; where another copy was compared, an unresolved V gene accounts for under half, and the others remain unexplained. D and trimming were read from the DNA, whereas the V and J calls and clone size are those reported in that table. The sample table records about 300,000 clones; roughly 92% of these occur just once. Of the sample, over 2% is held by the ten largest clones.

This chain is built from TRBV11-2 and TRBJ2-5; the D gene is perhaps TRBD1, from 6 matching bases. The sample comprised peripheral blood. This receptor was identified in a woman in her 30s with COVID-19, enrolled during active disease. The bases read TGTGCCAGCAGGCAACCCGATAAAGGGGGTGAGACCCAGTACTTC. This translates into CASRQPDKGGETQYF.